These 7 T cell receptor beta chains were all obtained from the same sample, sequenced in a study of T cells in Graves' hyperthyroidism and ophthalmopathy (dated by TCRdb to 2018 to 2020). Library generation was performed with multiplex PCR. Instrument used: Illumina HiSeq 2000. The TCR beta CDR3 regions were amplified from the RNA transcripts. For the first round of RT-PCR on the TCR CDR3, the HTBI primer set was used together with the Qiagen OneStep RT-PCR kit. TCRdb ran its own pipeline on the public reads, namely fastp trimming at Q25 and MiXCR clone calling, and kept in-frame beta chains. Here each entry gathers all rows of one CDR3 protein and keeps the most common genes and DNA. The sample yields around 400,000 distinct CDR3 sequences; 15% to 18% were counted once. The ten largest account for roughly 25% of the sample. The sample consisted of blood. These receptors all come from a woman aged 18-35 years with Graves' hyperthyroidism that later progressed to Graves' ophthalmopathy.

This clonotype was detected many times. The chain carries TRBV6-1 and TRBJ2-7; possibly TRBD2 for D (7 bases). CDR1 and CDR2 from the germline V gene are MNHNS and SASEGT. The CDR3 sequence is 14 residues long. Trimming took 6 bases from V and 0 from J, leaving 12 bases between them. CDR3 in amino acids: CASRRGRTSYEQYF. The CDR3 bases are TGTGCCAGCAGGCGGGGGCGGACCTCCTACGAGCAGTACTTC.

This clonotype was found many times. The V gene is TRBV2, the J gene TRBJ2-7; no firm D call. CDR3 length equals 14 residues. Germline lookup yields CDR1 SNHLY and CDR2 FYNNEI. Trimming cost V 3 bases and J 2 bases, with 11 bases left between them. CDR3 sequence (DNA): TGTGCCAGCAGTGATCCAGGCAGAGCCTACGAGCAGTACTTC. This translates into CASSDPGRAYEQYF.

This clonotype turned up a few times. The CDR3 DNA is TGTGCCAGCAGTTACTCGGGGCAGTGGACTGAAGCTTTCTTT. Amino acids: CASSYSGQWTEAFF. The chain has TRBV6-5 and TRBJ1-1; weak D call: TRBD1 (5 bases). Trimming stripped 0 bases from V and 5 bases from J, with 10 bases between. The CDR3 contains 14 residues. Germline CDR1 MNHEY, CDR2 SVGAGI.

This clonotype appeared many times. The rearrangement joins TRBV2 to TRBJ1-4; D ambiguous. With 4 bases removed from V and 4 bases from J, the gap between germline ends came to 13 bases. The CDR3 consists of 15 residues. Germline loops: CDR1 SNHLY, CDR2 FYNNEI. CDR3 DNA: TGTGCCAGCAGTGTCGTACCCACGGTTAATGAAAAACTGTTTTTT. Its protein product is CASSVVPTVNEKLFF.

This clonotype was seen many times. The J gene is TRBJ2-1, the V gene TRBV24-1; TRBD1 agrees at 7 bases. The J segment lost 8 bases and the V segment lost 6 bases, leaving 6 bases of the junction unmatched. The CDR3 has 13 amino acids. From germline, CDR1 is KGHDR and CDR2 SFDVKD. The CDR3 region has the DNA TGTGCCACCAGTACAGGGGTTATAGATGAGCAGTTCTTC. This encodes CATSTGVIDEQFF.

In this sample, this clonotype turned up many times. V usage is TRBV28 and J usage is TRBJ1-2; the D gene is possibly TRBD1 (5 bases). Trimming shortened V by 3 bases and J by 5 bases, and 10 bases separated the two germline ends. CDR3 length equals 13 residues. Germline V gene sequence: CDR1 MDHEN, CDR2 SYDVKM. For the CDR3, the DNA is TGTGCCAGCAGTTTGGACATCAAATATGGCTACACCTTC. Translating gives CASSLDIKYGYTF.

The CDR3, as DNA: TGTGCCAGCAGTTTGACCCCCGGTGTCTATGGCTACACCTTC. This encodes CASSLTPGVYGYTF. The chain is built from TRBV28 and TRBJ1-2; unclear D gene. The CDR3 runs 14 residues. From germline, CDR1 is MDHEN and CDR2 SYDVKM. The V end lost 3 bases, the J end lost 4 bases, and 12 bases lay between the germline ends.